What follows are 16 T cell receptor beta chains derived from one specimen sequenced in a study of OX40 agonist ivuxolimab in advanced cancers. Repertoires were generated with immunoSEQ multiplex PCR, while TCRdb's copy carries only in-frame clones and drops some. The table includes 50,000 to 75,000 clones, 86% detected once. The source was CD4+ or CD8+ T cells sorted from blood, collected in a trial of the OX40 agonist ivuxolimab. The origin of the receptors is an adult with an advanced solid tumor such as melanoma, head and neck, liver or kidney cancer.

Turning to this clone: At the DNA level, this CDR3 is encoded by other sequences in the same sample as well. The chain uses TRBV9 and TRBJ2-1, with D perhaps matching TRBD2 (6 bases). V lost 0 bases, J lost 2 bases, and 9 bases lay in between. The CDR3 spans 15 residues. CDR1 is SGDLS and CDR2 is YYNGEE in the germline V gene. The CDR3 here is CASSVAGDTYNEQFF. For the CDR3, the DNA is TGTGCCAGCAGCGTAGCGGGAGACACCTACAATGAGCAGTTCTTC.

This clone showed up just a few times. V and J are TRBV11-2 and TRBJ1-5; D ambiguous. This CDR3 contains 13 residues. The V gene's germline CDR1 is SGHAT and CDR2 FQNNGV. Between the trimmed V and J ends, which lost 3 bases and 3 bases, there was a span of 6 bases. The CDR3, as DNA: TGTGCCAGCAGCTTGACGGACAATCAGCCCCAGCATTTT. It translates to CASSLTDNQPQHF.

The chain has TRBV19 and TRBJ1-2; unclear D gene. The CDR3 consists of 13 residues. Trimming removed 3 bases from V and 6 bases from J, with 11 bases in between. CDR1 and CDR2 (germline): LNHDA, SQIVND (reference sequence). The CDR3 here is CASSIKVLDGYTF. CDR3 DNA: TGTGCCAGTAGTATTAAGGTCCTGGATGGCTACACCTTC.

The chain joins TRBV6-1 to TRBJ1-5; D possibly corresponds to TRBD1 (5 bases). CDR1 and CDR2 (germline): MNHNS, SASEGT. This CDR3 is 12 amino acids long. The V and J ends lost 6 bases and 5 bases respectively, with 8 bases between them. The CDR3 nucleotides read TGTGCCAGCAGCCAGACAGATCAGCCCCAGCATTTT. This encodes CASSQTDQPQHF.

Comments on this clone: Other DNA sequences in this sample translate to the same CDR3. V usage is TRBV19 and J usage is TRBJ1-2; a possible D gene is TRBD1 (6 bases). V lost 5 bases and J 2 bases, leaving 9 bases between the germline ends. Germline V gives CDR1 LNHDA, CDR2 SQIVND (reference sequence). CDR3 size: 13 residues. The CDR3 sequence: CASSLGQNYGYTF. The CDR3 DNA follows: TGTGCCAGTAGTCTTGGACAGAACTATGGCTACACCTTC.

The chain couples TRBV7-3 to TRBJ1-3; D ambiguous. This CDR3 is 16 amino acids long. Germline loops: CDR1 SGHTA, CDR2 FQGTGA. V was pared by 5 bases and J by 2 bases, with 16 bases between. In DNA, the CDR3 is TGTGCCAGCAGCCCCTCACCCCCGACAACTGGAAACACCATATATTTT. Protein product: CASSPSPPTTGNTIYF.

The V call is TRBV6-5, the J call TRBJ2-7, with 13 bases identical to TRBD2. V shed 9 bases, J shed 4 bases, and the junction held 9 bases outside the gene matches. The length of the CDR3 is 15 residues. Germline-derived CDR1 and CDR2 are MNHEY and SVGAGI. In DNA form, the CDR3 reads TGTGCCAGTGCGGGGACTAGCGGGACCCTTTACGAGCAGTACTTC. Translation: CASAGTSGTLYEQYF.

The chain employs TRBV7-2 and TRBJ2-1, with D possibly being TRBD2 (6 bases). CDR3 length: 15 amino acids. Per germline, CDR1 SGHTA and CDR2 FQGNSA. The ends were cut back, 2 bases at V and 10 bases at J, with 18 bases in the middle. The CDR3 bases are TGTGCCAGCAGCTTATCCCCGGCGGGCGGAGGGGAGCAGTTCTTC. This encodes CASSLSPAGGGEQFF.

V is TRBV4-1 and J is TRBJ2-3, with D unresolved. V lost 5 bases to trimming and J lost 4 bases, with 19 bases between them. Per the germline V gene, CDR1 is MGHRA and CDR2 is YSYEKL. This CDR3 has 16 residues. CDR3: CASSSPYGLSPDTQYF. In DNA, the CDR3 is TGCGCCAGCAGCTCTCCTTACGGGCTTTCCCCAGATACGCAGTATTTT.

The gene calls are TRBV10-2 and TRBJ2-1; 12 bases are a match to TRBD2. The J segment lost 8 bases and the V segment lost 4 bases, leaving 3 bases of the junction unmatched. Germline loops: CDR1 WSHSY, CDR2 SAAADI. This CDR3 has 14 residues. CDR3 nucleotides: TGCGCCAGCAGTGCTAGCGGGAGGGTACATGAGCAGTTCTTC. It specifies CASSASGRVHEQFF.

The chain carries TRBV28 and TRBJ1-2; TRBD1 might be the D (5 bases). CDR3 length equals 13 residues. Germline CDR1 MDHEN, CDR2 SYDVKM. The V and J ends lost 6 bases and 6 bases respectively, with 14 bases between them. The chain's CDR3 is CASSPAGGDGYTF. Written as DNA, the CDR3 is TGTGCCAGCAGCCCCGCCGGGGGGGATGGCTACACCTTC.

This sequence joins TRBV28 and TRBJ1-1; D call uncertain. The V and J ends lost 6 bases and 5 bases respectively, with 10 bases between them. CDR1 and CDR2 from the germline V gene are MDHEN and SYDVKM. This CDR3 region has 12 residues. CDR3: CASRMLRTEAFF. Here the CDR3 DNA reads TGTGCCAGCAGGATGTTGCGGACTGAAGCTTTCTTT.

The gene calls are TRBV6-6 and TRBJ1-4, with D possibly TRBD1 on 5 matching bases. V lost 0 bases and J lost 8, with 13 bases in between. Germline V gene sequence: CDR1 MNHNY, CDR2 SVGAGI (reference sequence). The CDR3 sequence is 15 residues long. The DNA for the CDR3 is TGTGCCAGCAGTTACTCCCGGCAGGGCGGCGAAAAACTGTTTTTT. As protein: CASSYSRQGGEKLFF.

The chain carries TRBV2 and TRBJ2-7, with 8 positions matching TRBD2. The germline CDR1 and CDR2 sequences are SNHLY and FYNNEI. CDR3 length: 12 amino acids. Trimming removed 8 bases from V and 1 base from J; junction bases left unmatched: 1. CDR3 sequence: CASERESYEQYF. The CDR3 DNA reads as TGTGCCAGCGAGCGGGAGTCCTACGAGCAGTACTTC.

The V and J genes are TRBV11-2 and TRBJ1-2; a possible D gene is TRBD1 (6 bases). The V gene's germline CDR1 is SGHAT and CDR2 FQNNGV. V was trimmed by 4 bases and J by 3 bases, leaving 12 bases between them. The CDR3 extends over 14 amino acids. The CDR3 DNA sequence: TGTGCCAGCAGCTCGACAGGTTGGGACTATGGCTACACCTTC. It yields the protein CASSSTGWDYGYTF.

V usage is TRBV6-5 and J usage is TRBJ2-7, with 9 bases identical to TRBD2. Germline trimming cut 5 bases from V and 6 bases from J; bases unmatched to any gene: 8. The germline gives CDR1 MNHEY, CDR2 SVGAGI. The CDR3 consists of 14 residues. CDR3 residues: CASSRTSAGSEQYF. CDR3 nucleotides: TGTGCCAGCAGTCGGACTAGCGCGGGTAGCGAGCAGTACTTC.